The rows below give T cell receptor beta chains drawn from one sample of a study of T cell responses to AZD1222 COVID-19 vaccine. Clones were sequenced by immunoSEQ multiplex PCR, and TCRdb holds only the in-frame ones, with some missing. This sample has about 150,000 clones, with roughly nine tenths found just once. The sequenced sample was peripheral blood, obtained on day 0 of AZD1222 vaccination. Receptor source: an adult in good health. The CDR3 runs from the conserved cysteine through the conserved F or W. The D gene is left open where the match is weak. For some rows the clone size is stated as once, few or many, or as a class when expanded; others skip it.

D gene	clone size	J gene	V gene	CDR3 DNA	CDR3 protein
NA	NA	TRBJ1-2	TRBV6-5	TGTGCCAGCAGTCCCCGGGGGGGACCCCTCTATGGCTACACCTTC	CASSPRGGPLYGYTF
NA	NA	TRBJ1-5	TRBV12-5	TGTGCTAGTGGTTCCGACGGACTGACAGTTAGGAATCAGCCCCAGCATTTT	CASGSDGLTVRNQPQHF
NA	NA	TRBJ1-5	TRBV10-1	TGCGCCAGCCCCACTGGGGTTGGTGGGGAACTTCAGCCCCAGCATTTT	CASPTGVGGELQPQHF
TRBD1	NA	TRBJ2-5	TRBV5-4	TGTGCCAGCAGCCCTCCCGGGACAGGGTTTGAGACCCAGTACTTC	CASSPPGTGFETQYF
NA	NA	TRBJ2-7	TRBV30	TGTGCCTGGAGCCTAGCGTCCTACGAGCAGTACTTC	CAWSLASYEQYF
NA	once	TRBJ1-1	TRBV29-1	TGCAGCGCCACCACAGGGAACACTGAAGCTTTCTTT	CSATTGNTEAFF
NA	NA	TRBJ1-1	TRBV12-3/TRBV12-4	TGTGCCAGCAGTTTTGGCCCCAGCACTGAAGCTTTCTTT	CASSFGPSTEAFF
TRBD1	NA	TRBJ1-5	TRBV6-5	TGTGCCAGCAGCCGGGACAGAGATCAGCCCCAGCATTTT	CASSRDRDQPQHF
TRBD1	NA	TRBJ1-6	TRBV4-2	TGTGCCAGCAGCTTCCGGGACAGGGAGGGTTCACCCCTCCACTTT	CASSFRDREGSPLHF
NA	NA	TRBJ2-1	TRBV7-6	TGTGCCAGCAGCCGGACTGAATACAATGAGCAGTTCTTC	CASSRTEYNEQFF
TRBD1	NA	TRBJ2-7	TRBV7-8	TGTGCCAGCAGCTTCGGGACAGTACACCCCTACGAGCAGTACTTC	CASSFGTVHPYEQYF
TRBD1	NA	TRBJ2-7	TRBV9	TGTGCCAGCAGCGGACAGGACAGGGGGCCCTACTACGAGCAGTACTTC	CASSGQDRGPYYEQYF
TRBD1	NA	TRBJ2-7	TRBV7-2	TGTGCCAGCAGCTTAGCGGGACAGGGTCGCTACGAGCAGTACTTC	CASSLAGQGRYEQYF
TRBD1	NA	TRBJ1-5	TRBV5-1	TGCGCCAGCAGCTTGGGACAGGGTGGACAGCCCCAGCATTTT	CASSLGQGGQPQHF
NA	NA	TRBJ2-2	TRBV5-1	TGCGCCAGCAGCTCCTCGCAGGCCACCGGGGAGCTGTTTTTT	CASSSSQATGELFF
NA	once	TRBJ1-2	TRBV6-5	TGTGCCAGCAGTTACTCCAGTGGGGAAGTTGCTTATGGCTACACCTTC	CASSYSSGEVAYGYTF
NA	NA	TRBJ1-6	TRBV12-3/TRBV12-4	TGTGCCAGCAGAACCAGGGTATCACCCCTCCACTTT	CASRTRVSPLHF
NA	NA	TRBJ2-3	TRBV28	TGTGCCAGCAGTATCGGGACCCGCACAGATACGCAGTATTTT	CASSIGTRTDTQYF
NA	once	TRBJ2-1	TRBV4-3	TGCGCCAGCAGCCGCCTGACAGGAACCGCCTACAATGAGCAGTTCTTC	CASSRLTGTAYNEQFF
NA	NA	TRBJ2-7	TRBV25-1	TGTGCCAGCAGACAGGGAGGTTCCTACGAGCAGTACTTC	CASRQGGSYEQYF
NA	NA	TRBJ2-1	TRBV5-1	TGCGCCAGCAGCTTGGCCCGGAACAATGAGCAGTTCTTC	CASSLARNNEQFF
NA	NA	TRBJ1-1	TRBV2	TGTGCCAGCAGTGTTAGTGCAGGGACGGGGAACACTGAAGCTTTCTTT	CASSVSAGTGNTEAFF